Only a few counts were recorded for the clone carrying this T cell receptor beta chain. The target antigen is unknown. This entry comes from a study of CD8 T cells in ankylosing spondylitis. Points from the study as a whole: Reportedly, matched ankylosing spondylitis synovial fluid was significantly enriched for disease-linked clones. A CD8+ phenotype characterized the disease-linked clones, which were relatively rare in peripheral blood. Earlier literature documents some of the motif variants in reactive arthritis synovial fluid and blood. In ankylosing spondylitis blood, a motif of 7 to 9 highly homologous TCR beta variants appeared characteristic.

Trimming removed 5 bases at V and 7 bases at J, with 14 bases between. The germline gives CDR1 DFQATT, CDR2 SNEGSKA (reference sequence). The CDR3 sequence is 13 residues long. Each TCR beta library was made by quantitative 5'-RACE that incorporated molecular barcodes. TCRdb redid the calling of the 5' RACE reads with MiXCR, one entry per CDR3 protein. The table records more than 650,000 distinct CDR3 sequences, over 9.5% of them present only once. The clonotype originates from a male donor with ankylosing spondylitis. Source material: blood, either unsorted or a sorted T cell fraction (not recorded which). The rearrangement uses TRBV20-1 and TRBJ1-4, with D perhaps matching TRBD1 (5 bases). CDR3 DNA: TGCAGTGCTCAGACAGCCGGGGGTGAAAAACTGTTTTTT. As protein: CSAQTAGGEKLFF.